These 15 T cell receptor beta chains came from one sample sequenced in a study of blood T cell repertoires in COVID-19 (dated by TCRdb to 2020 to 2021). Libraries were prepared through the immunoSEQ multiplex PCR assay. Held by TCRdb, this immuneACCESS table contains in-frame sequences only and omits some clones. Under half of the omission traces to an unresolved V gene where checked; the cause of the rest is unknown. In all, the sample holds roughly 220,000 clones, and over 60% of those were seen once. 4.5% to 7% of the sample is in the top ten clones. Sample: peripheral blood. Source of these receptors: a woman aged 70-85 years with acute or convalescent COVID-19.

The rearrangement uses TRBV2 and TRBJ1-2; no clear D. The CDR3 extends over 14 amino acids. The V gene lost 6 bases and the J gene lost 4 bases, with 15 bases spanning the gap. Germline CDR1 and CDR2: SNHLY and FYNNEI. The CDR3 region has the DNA TGTGCCAGCAGCGAGGAGGGTTGGGGCTATGGCTACACCTTC. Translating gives CASSEEGWGYGYTF. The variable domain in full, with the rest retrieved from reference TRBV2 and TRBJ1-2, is EPEVTQTPSHQVTQMGQEVILRCVPISNHLYFYWYRQILGQKVEFLVSFYNNEISEKSEIFDDQFSVERPDGSNFTLKIRSTKLEDSAMYFCASSEEGWGYGYTFGSGTRLTVV.

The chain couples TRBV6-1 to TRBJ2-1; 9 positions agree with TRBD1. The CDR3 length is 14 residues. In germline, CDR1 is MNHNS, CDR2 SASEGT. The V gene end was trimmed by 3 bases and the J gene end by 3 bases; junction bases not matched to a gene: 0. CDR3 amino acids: CASSETGGYNEQFF. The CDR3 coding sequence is TGTGCCAGCAGTGAGACAGGGGGCTACAATGAGCAGTTCTTC.

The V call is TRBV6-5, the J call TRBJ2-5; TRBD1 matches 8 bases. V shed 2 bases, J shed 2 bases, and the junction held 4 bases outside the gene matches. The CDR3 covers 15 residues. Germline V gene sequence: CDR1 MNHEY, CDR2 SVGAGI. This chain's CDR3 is CASSYLDRGQETQYF. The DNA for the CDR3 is TGTGCCAGCAGTTACCTTGACAGGGGACAAGAGACCCAGTACTTC.

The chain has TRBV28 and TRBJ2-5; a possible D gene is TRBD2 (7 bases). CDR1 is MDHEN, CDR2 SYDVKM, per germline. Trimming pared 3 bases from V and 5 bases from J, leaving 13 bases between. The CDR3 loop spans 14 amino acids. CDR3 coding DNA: TGTGCCAGCAGTTTCGGGGGGCGGAGGGAGACCCAGTACTTC. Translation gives CASSFGGRRETQYF. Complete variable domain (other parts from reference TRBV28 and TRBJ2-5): DVKVTQSSRYLVKRTGEKVFLECVQDMDHENMFWYRQDPGLGLRLIYFSYDVKMKEKGDIPEGYSVSREKKERFSLILESASTNQTSMYLCASSFGGRRETQYFGPGTRLLVL.

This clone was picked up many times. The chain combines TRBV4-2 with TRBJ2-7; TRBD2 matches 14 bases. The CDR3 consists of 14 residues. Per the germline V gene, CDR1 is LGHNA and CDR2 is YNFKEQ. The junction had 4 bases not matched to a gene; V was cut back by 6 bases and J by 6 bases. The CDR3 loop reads CASSGTSGSREQYF. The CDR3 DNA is TGTGCCAGCAGTGGGACTAGCGGGAGCCGCGAGCAGTACTTC.

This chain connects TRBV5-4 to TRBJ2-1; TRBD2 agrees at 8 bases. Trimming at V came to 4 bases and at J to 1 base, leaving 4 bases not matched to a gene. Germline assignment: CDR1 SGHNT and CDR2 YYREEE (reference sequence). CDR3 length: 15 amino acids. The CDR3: CASSPKRESYNEQFF. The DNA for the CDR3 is TGTGCCAGCAGCCCCAAGCGGGAGTCCTACAATGAGCAGTTCTTC.

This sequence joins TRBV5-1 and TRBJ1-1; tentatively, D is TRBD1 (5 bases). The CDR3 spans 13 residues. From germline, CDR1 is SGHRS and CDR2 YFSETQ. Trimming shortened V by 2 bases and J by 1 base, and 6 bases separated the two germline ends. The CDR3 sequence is CASSLQENTEAFF. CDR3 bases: TGCGCCAGCAGCTTACAGGAGAACACTGAAGCTTTCTTT.

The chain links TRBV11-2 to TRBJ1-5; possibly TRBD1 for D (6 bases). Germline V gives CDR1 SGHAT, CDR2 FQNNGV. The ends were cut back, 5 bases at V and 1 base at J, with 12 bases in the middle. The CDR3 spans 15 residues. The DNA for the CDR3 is TGTGCCAGCAGCGCTGGACAGAAGAGCAATCAGCCCCAGCATTTT. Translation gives CASSAGQKSNQPQHF.

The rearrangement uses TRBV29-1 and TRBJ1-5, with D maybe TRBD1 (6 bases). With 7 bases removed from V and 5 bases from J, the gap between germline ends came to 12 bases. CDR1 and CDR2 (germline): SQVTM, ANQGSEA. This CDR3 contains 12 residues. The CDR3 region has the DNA TGCAGCGCCGGGGGGGCGGATCAGCCCCAGCATTTT. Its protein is CSAGGADQPQHF.

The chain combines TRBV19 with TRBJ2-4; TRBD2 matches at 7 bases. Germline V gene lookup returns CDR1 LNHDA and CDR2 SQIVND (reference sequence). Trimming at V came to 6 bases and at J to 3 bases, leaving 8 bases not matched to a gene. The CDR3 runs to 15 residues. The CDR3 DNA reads TGTGCCAGTAGAGACCCTTCGGGGGGCAAAAACATTCAGTACTTC. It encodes CASRDPSGGKNIQYF.

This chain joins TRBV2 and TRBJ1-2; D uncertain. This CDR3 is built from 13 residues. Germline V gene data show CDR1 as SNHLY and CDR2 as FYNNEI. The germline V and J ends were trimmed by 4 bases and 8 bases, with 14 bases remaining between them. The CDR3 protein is CASSVDPGRGYTF. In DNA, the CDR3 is TGTGCCAGCAGTGTAGATCCGGGTCGAGGCTACACCTTC.

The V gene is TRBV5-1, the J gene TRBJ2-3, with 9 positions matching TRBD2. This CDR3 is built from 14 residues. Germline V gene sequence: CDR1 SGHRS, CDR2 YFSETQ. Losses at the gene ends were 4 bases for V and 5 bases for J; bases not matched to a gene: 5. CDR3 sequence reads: CASSRLAVIDTQYF. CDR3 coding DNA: TGCGCCAGCAGCCGACTAGCGGTAATAGATACGCAGTATTTT. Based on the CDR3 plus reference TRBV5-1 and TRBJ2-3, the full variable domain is KAGVTQTPRYLIKTRGQQVTLSCSPISGHRSVSWYQQTPGQGLQFLFEYFSETQRNKGNFPGRFSGRQFSNSRSEMNVSTLELGDSALYLCASSRLAVIDTQYFGPGTRLTVL.

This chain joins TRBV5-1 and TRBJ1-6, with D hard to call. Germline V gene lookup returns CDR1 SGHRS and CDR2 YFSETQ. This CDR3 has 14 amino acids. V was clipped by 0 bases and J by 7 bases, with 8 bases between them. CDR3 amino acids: CASSLGSSNSPLHF. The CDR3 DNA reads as TGCGCCAGCAGCTTGGGCAGTTCAAATTCACCCCTCCACTTT.

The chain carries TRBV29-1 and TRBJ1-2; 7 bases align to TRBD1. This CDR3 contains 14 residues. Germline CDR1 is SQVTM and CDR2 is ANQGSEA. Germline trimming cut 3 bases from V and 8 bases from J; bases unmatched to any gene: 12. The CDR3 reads CSVETGTDPFGYTF. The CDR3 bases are TGCAGCGTTGAGACCGGGACAGATCCTTTCGGCTACACCTTC.

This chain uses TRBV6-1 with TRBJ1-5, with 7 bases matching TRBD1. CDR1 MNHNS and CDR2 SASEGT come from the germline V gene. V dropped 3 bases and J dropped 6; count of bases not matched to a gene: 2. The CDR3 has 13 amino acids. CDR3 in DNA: TGTGCCAGCAGTGACAGGGGGATTCAGCCCCAGCATTTT. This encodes CASSDRGIQPQHF.